This T cell receptor (beta chain) is drawn from a study of blood T cells in healthy people across ages (dated by TCRdb to 2015 to 2017). General notes on the study: In model experiments, template switching captured about one uniquely barcoded TCR beta cDNA molecule for every two T cells. To track age-related changes in TCR beta repertoire diversity, the study relied on deep sequencing normalized with unique cDNA molecular identifiers. Two additional independent replicas of 1 million unique cDNA reads from the same blood draw were analyzed for two donors (one aged 18 to 30 and one aged 80 or older). Donors were grouped into four age groups: young (average about 15 years), middle-aged (over 35), aged (around 60) and long-lived (roughly 80). The full study reports these points: A strong correlation was found between observed TCR beta diversity and the percentage of naive T cells measured by flow cytometry. The long-lived group showed more naive CD4+ T cells, fewer expanded clones and increased TCR diversity than the aged group, suggesting age selection. Conclusive comparison of naive and antigen-experienced compartments was prevented by the profiling of bulk unsorted PBMCs. Because the CMV infection status of the donors was unknown, age-related changes in expanded clonotypes may potentially have been confounded. As age increased, observed TCR beta diversity per million T cells dropped in a roughly linear way, and a significant reduction was already evident by age about 40. Total diversity estimates from one million sequenced T cells were considered lower bounds and underestimates.

Preparation of the library involved 5' RACE. Sequencing instrument: Illumina HiSeq 2500. A second roughly 7 to 11 cycle PCR used a sample-barcoded 5' primer and a J-beta primer mix. A template-switch 5' adaptor carrying 12 random nucleotides introduced a unique molecular identifier onto each TCR beta cDNA molecule. Each sample yielded at least 3 million CDR3-containing paired-end reads. All of the RNA was converted into first-strand cDNA using the Mint cDNA synthesis kit, with a TRBC-specific oligonucleotide serving as the primer. All cDNA was treated with uracil-DNA glycosylase and then went through a first 18-cycle PCR with the universal primers M1SS and BC2_uni_R. As for the original processing: For normalization, 1 million high-quality reads were randomly selected from each sample, with every read carrying a distinct molecular identifier. Reads sharing molecular identifiers were discarded rather than binned into consensus sequences. MiTCR, run with a Q25 quality threshold and the strictest error-elimination algorithm, handled CDR3 identification, clonotype clustering and error correction. Lower-bound total TCR beta diversity was estimated with a nonparametric unseen species model using Euler transformation. The public reads were reanalyzed by TCRdb: fastp trimming at Q25, MiXCR alignment, in-frame beta chains only. Each entry merges the rows of one CDR3 protein and shows their most common DNA and genes. TCRdb, not the authors, supplied the V and J calls. The sample table holds around 800,000 distinct CDR3 sequences, of which under 30% were seen once. Of the sample, around 3% falls within the top ten clones.

V trim: 4 bases; J trim: 4 bases; unmatched bases: 10. From the germline V gene, CDR1 is SGHDN and CDR2 is FVKESK. Its CDR3 holds 16 amino acids, cysteine through phenylalanine. The DNA shown is the 48-base CDR3, in frame from base 1. The roughly 38 donors, aged about 6 to 95 years, were systemically healthy Caucasian individuals from Russia. Each donor gave roughly 11 milliliters of peripheral blood, drawn into EDTA-treated Vacutainer tubes. Ficoll-Paque density-gradient centrifugation was used to isolate PBMCs, with at least 6.5 million per sample. Total RNA, at least 6 micrograms per sample, was extracted from PBMCs with Trizol reagent. For every donor, an aliquot of PBMCs went through flow cytometry to measure the percentages of naive CD45RAhigh/CD27high T cells. A remark on this clonotype: Its antigen is not yet known. Nothing much larger sits one base from this clone, and base qualities are not available.

This sample was shared with a second study, whose subject was T cells of mothers and their children. The second study's paper adds: Nine systemically healthy Caucasian individuals served as donors, namely three mothers together with their six children. cDNA synthesis used all of the extracted RNA, with approximately 1.6 ug of RNA in each 15 ul reaction. In the second PCR, sample barcodes and 2-4 random nucleotides were introduced via the M1S primer. More than 9 million TCR beta CDR3 reads were obtained from each mother, and millions of reads were obtained from each child. Thymic selection similarly shapes TCR recombination output in related and unrelated pairs, with minor effect from inherited differences. Related mother-child pairs always showed normalized repertoire overlap that was slightly higher than in unrelated mother-child pairs, though the difference was never significant. No persistent microchimeric T cell clones were detected, at a sensitivity of about 100 clones per million clonotypes. Deep NGS was used in the study to compare the TCR beta repertoires of mothers and children and to look for features that separate related mother-child pairs from unrelated individuals. Mothers averaged around 43 +/- 4 years of age and children averaged 11 +/- 4 years. After adapters were ligated using NEBNext reagents, the libraries underwent 100+100 nt paired-end sequencing on an Illumina HiSeq 2000. To avoid cross-contamination, the mother libraries and the child libraries were prepared a month apart and sequenced in separate runs. Each donor had between roughly 500,000 and 2,100,000 distinct TCR beta clonotypes identified. Naive TCR beta clonotypes were estimated from low-frequency clonotypes matched to each donor's FACS-determined naive share, without sorting.

This clonotype originated in a boy between 10 and 17 years old in good health. This chain joins TRBV14 to TRBJ2-5, and TRBD1 aligns with 9 junction nucleotides. Sample: blood. The CDR3 in this case is CASSLRTGVRGETQYF. The DNA reads as follows: TGTGCCAGCAGCCTACGGACAGGGGTGAGGGGAGAGACCCAGTACTTC.